This section outlines one TCR beta chain sequence together with its context. The antigen remains unidentified. The protocol was immunoSEQ multiplex PCR, while the TCRdb copy is restricted to in-frame clones and leaves out a portion. Of around 70,000 clones listed, around 92% are singletons. The entry originates in a study of lymphopenia after photon versus proton radiotherapy. Notes on the study in general: After the lymphocyte nadir, photon-treated repertoires showed oligoclonal expansion, especially of CD8+ Temra cells. Authors raise, but do not show, better survival with proton therapy. A bigger post-nadir fall in TCR diversity correlated inversely with survival time in deceased patients. Proton therapy kept repertoires fairly stable, unlike photons, which gained effector/memory cells.

Germline loops: CDR1 SGHNT, CDR2 YYREEE (reference sequence). V was pared by 2 bases and J by 0 bases, with 9 bases between. The CDR3 length is 15 residues. The sequencing here drew on peripheral blood, taken from a patient treated with photon-based radiotherapy. V and J are TRBV5-4 and TRBJ2-1; D possibly corresponds to TRBD2 (5 bases). This receptor was taken from a woman in her thirties or forties with cholangiocarcinoma. The CDR3 sequence: CASSLEGSSYNEQFF. In DNA form, the CDR3 reads TGTGCCAGCAGCTTAGAGGGCAGCTCCTACAATGAGCAGTTCTTC.